This paragraph covers one TCR beta chain sequence. CDR1 and CDR2 (germline): KGHSH, LQKENI. Trimming cost V 4 bases and J 5 bases, with 11 bases left between them. This CDR3 has 13 amino acids. The sample comes from a study of blood T cell repertoires in COVID-19. Profiled with immunoSEQ multiplex PCR; TCRdb holds only in-frame clones, not every one. The table has around 83,000 clones, 85% to 90% seen once. The genes are TRBV18 and TRBJ1-1; D remains unclear. Sequenced sample: peripheral blood. This TCR was recovered from an elderly man with active or convalescent COVID-19. In DNA, the CDR3 is TGTGCCAGCTCACGGGAGTTTTTGACTGAAGCTTTCTTT. This gives the protein CASSREFLTEAFF.